Shown below are 27 T cell receptor beta chains from a single sample sequenced in a study of cytomegalovirus exposure and HLA in healthy donors. The PCR had 60 Vbeta and 13 Jbeta primers. TCRdb's table, derived via immunoSEQ multiplex PCR, lists solely in-frame clones and lacks some. The repertoire includes more than 100,000 clones, over 50% of them detected once, and around 8.8% sits in the top ten. The sample was PBMCs. The receptor source for this set is a woman aged 40-49 years in good health and CMV-seropositive.

As DNA, the CDR3 is TGTGCCATCTCGACAGGGCCCAATACTGGGGCCAACGTCCTGACTTTC. This gives the protein CAISTGPNTGANVLTF. The V and J genes are TRBV10-3 and TRBJ2-6, with 7 bases that match TRBD1. V lost 8 bases to trimming and J lost 2 bases; unmatched junction nucleotides: 9. From germline, CDR1 is ENHRY and CDR2 SYGVKD. CDR3 length equals 16 residues.

Only a few counts were recorded for this clone. The J gene is TRBJ2-3, the V gene TRBV6-5; D possibly corresponds to TRBD2 (7 bases). Germline CDR1 reads MNHEY; CDR2 reads SVGAGI. The germline V and J ends were trimmed by 0 bases and 2 bases, with 9 bases remaining between them. The CDR3 is made up of 15 amino acids. The CDR3 nucleotides read TGTGCCAGCAGTTACTCGGGGGGGCCCACAGATACGCAGTATTTT. This encodes CASSYSGGPTDTQYF.

This chain uses TRBV19 with TRBJ2-5; 8 bases match TRBD1. The CDR3 is 15 residues long. Germline V lookup: CDR1 LNHDA, CDR2 SQIVND (reference sequence). V lost 3 bases and J lost 1; bases outside the gene matches: 4. The CDR3 DNA follows: TGTGCCAGTAGTATGGGACAGGCGATCCAAGAGACCCAGTACTTC. Protein product: CASSMGQAIQETQYF.

The chain has TRBV29-1 and TRBJ2-4; D is uncertain. From germline, CDR1 is SQVTM and CDR2 ANQGSEA. Trimming took off 6 bases at V and 0 bases at J, with 12 bases between the two ends. The CDR3 is made up of 14 amino acids. CDR3 loop: CSVREALAKNIQYF. CDR3 DNA sequence: TGCAGCGTAAGAGAAGCTCTAGCCAAAAACATTCAGTACTTC.

The chain joins TRBV7-6 to TRBJ1-1; 7 bases align to TRBD1. This CDR3 region has 16 residues. The germline CDR1 and CDR2 sequences are SGHVS and FNYEAQ. The J segment lost 6 bases and the V segment lost 0 bases, leaving 10 bases of the junction unmatched. The CDR3 DNA follows: TGTGCCAGCAGCTTAGCGTTGACAGGGCTCCCTCCTGAAGCTTTCTTT. Protein: CASSLALTGLPPEAFF.

This clone was found a few times. The genes are TRBV4-1 and TRBJ2-3, with 12 nucleotides matching TRBD2. Germline-derived CDR1 and CDR2 are MGHRA and YSYEKL. Unmatched junction bases numbered 3, after V lost 3 bases and J lost 2 bases. This CDR3 contains 16 residues. CDR3 coding DNA: TGCGCCAGCAGCCACGGACTAGCGGGAACCACAGATACGCAGTATTTT. It codes for CASSHGLAGTTDTQYF.

The rearrangement uses TRBV28 and TRBJ1-5, with D possibly matching TRBD1 (5 bases). This CDR3 has 14 amino acids. The ends were cut back, 0 bases at V and 5 bases at J, with 8 bases in the middle. From germline, CDR1 is MDHEN and CDR2 SYDVKM. The CDR3: CASSLWDTDQPQHF. The CDR3 region has the DNA TGTGCCAGCAGTTTATGGGACACTGATCAGCCCCAGCATTTT.

This clone was observed many times. This chain connects TRBV6-1 to TRBJ1-1; 9 bases agree with TRBD1. Trimming removed 3 bases from V and 3 bases from J; junction bases left unmatched: 8. CDR3 length: 16 residues. Germline CDR1 MNHNS, CDR2 SASEGT. CDR3 protein: CASSDSTGGFHTEAFF. CDR3 DNA: TGTGCCAGCAGTGATTCGACAGGGGGATTTCACACTGAAGCTTTCTTT.

The chain uses TRBV6-5 and TRBJ2-7, with D perhaps matching TRBD1 (6 bases). The length of the CDR3 is 14 residues. Between the trimmed V and J ends, which lost 5 bases and 3 bases, there was a span of 14 bases. Per germline, CDR1 MNHEY and CDR2 SVGAGI. The CDR3 protein is CASSRDKTYYEQYF. CDR3 DNA sequence: TGTGCCAGCAGTAGGGACAAAACCTACTACGAGCAGTACTTC.

This chain connects TRBV27 to TRBJ1-2, with D tentatively TRBD1 (5 bases). CDR3 length: 13 amino acids. Trimming shortened V by 1 base and J by 7 bases, and 10 bases separated the two germline ends. Germline CDR1 MNHEY, CDR2 SMNVEV (reference sequence). CDR3 nucleotide sequence: TGTGCCAGCAGTTTATTCAGGGAAACTGGCTACACCTTC. Protein: CASSLFRETGYTF.

This chain links TRBV5-1 with TRBJ2-3, with TRBD2 as a possible D gene (5 bases). The ends were cut back, 0 bases at V and 3 bases at J, with 8 bases in the middle. CDR1 SGHRS and CDR2 YFSETQ come from the germline V gene. This CDR3 has 14 amino acids. DNA of the CDR3: TGCGCCAGCAGCTTGGTGTCGGGAACAGATACGCAGTATTTT. Protein product: CASSLVSGTDTQYF.

The J gene is TRBJ2-5, the V gene TRBV5-1, with D uncertain. There are 14 residues in the CDR3. V gave up 3 bases and J gave up 0 bases, with 9 bases separating them. CDR1 SGHRS and CDR2 YFSETQ come from the germline V gene. The CDR3 region is CASSSRSNQETQYF. CDR3 sequence (DNA): TGCGCCAGCAGCTCGCGGTCGAACCAAGAGACCCAGTACTTC.

The chain links TRBV7-2 to TRBJ2-6; D remains unclear. CDR3 length equals 16 residues. The V and J ends lost 4 bases and 2 bases respectively, with 12 bases between them. CDR1 SGHTA and CDR2 FQGNSA come from the germline V gene. The DNA of the CDR3 is TGTGCCAGCAGCTCGCAACGGGTACCTGGGGCCAACGTCCTGACTTTC. It yields the protein CASSSQRVPGANVLTF.

This clone was recorded a few times. This chain uses TRBV18 with TRBJ2-1, with 11 bases lining up with TRBD2. Germline V gene data show CDR1 as KGHSH and CDR2 as LQKENI. The CDR3 runs 16 residues. The V gene end was trimmed by 1 base and the J gene end by 9 bases; junction bases not matched to a gene: 8. For the CDR3, the DNA is TGTGCCAGCTCACCACTACTAGCGGGGGCTACCATTGAGCAGTTCTTC. As protein: CASSPLLAGATIEQFF.

This clone was counted a single time. V gene TRBV6-1 combines with J gene TRBJ2-3; tentatively, D is TRBD1 (6 bases). The germline gives CDR1 MNHNS, CDR2 SASEGT. The length of the CDR3 is 15 residues. Deletions cut 0 bases from V and 2 bases from J, with 9 bases between. The CDR3 nucleotides read TGTGCCAGCAGTGAAGCAACAGGGAACACAGATACGCAGTATTTT. It codes for CASSEATGNTDTQYF.

This clone was detected a few times. The chain joins TRBV6-5 to TRBJ2-7; the D is unclear. Deletions cut 0 bases from V and 2 bases from J, with 5 bases between. Germline V CDR1 and CDR2: MNHEY, SVGAGI. The CDR3 sequence is 13 residues long. The CDR3 sequence: CASSYSYTYEQYF. CDR3 bases: TGTGCCAGCAGTTACTCGTACACCTACGAGCAGTACTTC.

CDR3 DNA sequence: TGTGCCAGCAGTCCCCGGACAGAGGCAGATACGCAGTATTTT. As protein: CASSPRTEADTQYF. This chain uses TRBV25-1 with TRBJ2-3, with D perhaps TRBD1 (6 bases). There are 14 residues in the CDR3. Trimming took 5 bases from V and 4 from J, leaving 13 bases between them. From germline, CDR1 is MGHDK and CDR2 SYGVNS.

The gene calls are TRBV11-1 and TRBJ2-2, with 8 bases that match TRBD1. The CDR3 has 16 residues. Trimming took 5 bases from V and 8 from J; bases not matched to a gene: 13. CDR1 is SGHAT and CDR2 is FQDESV in the germline V gene (reference sequence). This CDR3 reads CASSPDRAPSWGELFF. The CDR3 DNA sequence: TGTGCCAGCAGCCCGGACAGGGCCCCGAGTTGGGGGGAGCTGTTTTTT.

The chain combines TRBV10-1 with TRBJ2-7; 7 nucleotides match TRBD1. The CDR3 runs 14 residues. Losses at the gene ends were 7 bases for V and 0 bases for J; bases not matched to a gene: 6. The germline gives CDR1 WNHNN, CDR2 SYGVQD (reference sequence). Here the CDR3 DNA reads TGCGCCAGCATTATGGACAGGCGCTCCTACGAGCAGTACTTC. Amino acid sequence: CASIMDRRSYEQYF.

The chain carries TRBV28 and TRBJ1-2; D gene uncertain. Trimming took 7 bases from V and 3 from J, leaving 9 bases between them. The CDR3 contains 12 residues. Looked up from germline, CDR1 is MDHEN and CDR2 is SYDVKM. The CDR3 region has the DNA TGTGCCAGCACTAAACAGCACTATGGCTACACCTTC. Encoded protein: CASTKQHYGYTF.

This clone appeared a few times. The chain links TRBV2 to TRBJ2-1; 13 bases line up with TRBD2. Trimming took 3 bases from V and 7 from J; bases not matched to a gene: 3. The CDR3 extends over 15 amino acids. Germline V lookup: CDR1 SNHLY, CDR2 FYNNEI. The CDR3 here is CASSEPGLAGNEQFF. DNA of the CDR3: TGTGCCAGCAGTGAGCCGGGACTAGCGGGGAATGAGCAGTTCTTC.

The chain links TRBV2 to TRBJ2-5; tentative D call: TRBD1 (6 bases). The CDR3 spans 15 residues. Germline values: CDR1 SNHLY, CDR2 FYNNEI. V gave up 2 bases and J gave up 1 base, with 11 bases separating them. CDR3 coding DNA: TGTGCCAGCAGTGAATCTAGGACAGTCCAAGAGACCCAGTACTTC. It is translated as CASSESRTVQETQYF.

This sequence joins TRBV2 and TRBJ2-1, with 7 bases lining up with TRBD1. Germline V gene lookup returns CDR1 SNHLY and CDR2 FYNNEI. The CDR3 is made up of 13 amino acids. Germline trimming cut 6 bases from V and 7 bases from J; bases unmatched to any gene: 6. Here the CDR3 reads CASRTGPLNEQFF. The DNA for the CDR3 is TGTGCCAGCAGGACAGGGCCTTTGAATGAGCAGTTCTTC.

The table lists this clone with a count of one. The genes are TRBV5-1 and TRBJ2-1; TRBD2 matches 14 bases. This CDR3 has 21 residues. Germline V lookup: CDR1 SGHRS, CDR2 YFSETQ. J was trimmed by 1 base and V by 4 bases; bases with no gene match: 16. The chain's CDR3 is CASSPERLAGGPVVSYNEQFF. The CDR3 DNA follows: TGCGCCAGCAGCCCGGAGCGACTAGCGGGGGGGCCGGTAGTATCCTACAATGAGCAGTTCTTC.

This clone occurred a few times. This chain links TRBV5-1 with TRBJ1-1; unclear D gene. V shed 1 base and J shed 1 base, with 5 bases lying between them. From germline, CDR1 is SGHRS and CDR2 YFSETQ. The CDR3 runs 13 residues. The CDR3, as DNA: TGCGCCAGCAGCTTGCAACAGAACACTGAAGCTTTCTTT. Translated, it gives CASSLQQNTEAFF.

This clone was counted a few times. The J gene is TRBJ1-1, the V gene TRBV6-6; D is unresolved. Per the germline V gene, CDR1 is MNHNY and CDR2 is SVGAGI (reference sequence). The V and J ends lost 2 bases and 1 base respectively, with 11 bases between them. The CDR3 extends over 15 amino acids. CDR3 sequence: CASSYRVGQNTEAFF. The CDR3 nucleotides read TGTGCCAGCAGTTACCGGGTTGGTCAGAACACTGAAGCTTTCTTT.

The rearrangement uses TRBV12-5 and TRBJ2-2, with a weak D call TRBD1 (6 bases). Germline V gene lookup returns CDR1 LGHNT and CDR2 FRNRAP. V was clipped by 1 base and J by 3 bases, with 6 bases between them. The CDR3 has 14 amino acids. The CDR3 protein is CASGLGTDTGELFF. The CDR3 DNA sequence: TGTGCTAGTGGTTTGGGGACAGACACCGGGGAGCTGTTTTTT.